A selection of T cell receptor beta chains follows, all from one sample in a study of blood T cell repertoires in COVID-19. Assay used: immunoSEQ multiplex PCR; TCRdb lists only in-frame clones, some missing. The sample yields about 50,000 clones, 70% to 90% seen once. The sample taken for sequencing was peripheral blood. These receptors were taken from a human donor in a cohort sampled during active COVID-19. The CDR3 runs from the conserved cysteine through the conserved F or W.

j_call,v_call,cdr3_aa
TRBJ2-3,TRBV5-4,CASSLGTSGGRSTDTQYF
TRBJ1-3,TRBV9,CASSGPGNTIYF
TRBJ2-1,TRBV13,CASSLVVSNAHNEQFF
TRBJ2-7,TRBV7-3,CASSKTGGFDEQYF
TRBJ2-1,TRBV24-1,CATSDSRLAGIYNEQFF
TRBJ1-1,TRBV7-8,CASSPIGRSNTEAFF
TRBJ2-1,TRBV9,CASSPSSGRANEQFF
TRBJ2-3,TRBV6-6,CASSRIMRSGRRGDTQYF
TRBJ2-2,TRBV30,CAWNGISGGPVANTGELFF
TRBJ2-1,TRBV5-4,CASSLTVLAGNSNEQFF
TRBJ2-3,TRBV2,CASRTVTDTQYF
TRBJ2-7,TRBV5-1,CASSSRADRVYEQYF
TRBJ2-5,TRBV10-3,CAISEPRSAGETQYF
TRBJ2-1,TRBV12-3/TRBV12-4,CASSLAATSPQFF
TRBJ2-3,TRBV9,CASSVVLTGDTQYF
TRBJ1-6,TRBV11-3,CASSHQDRAFNSPLHF
TRBJ1-5,TRBV5-6,CASSRGTGGYDQPQHF
TRBJ1-5,TRBV6-4,CASSAQGFSQPQHF
TRBJ2-1,TRBV7-3,CASSLIRRGRFNEQFF
TRBJ2-3,TRBV2,CASSESTSGISTDTQYF
TRBJ2-5,TRBV2,CASSEARTEGETQYF
TRBJ2-1,TRBV6-5,CASSSVLNEQFF
TRBJ2-2,TRBV7-3,CASSLGLAGVTNTGELFF
TRBJ1-6,TRBV28,CASDWAGGGNHLHF
TRBJ2-1,TRBV2,CASSEWLAGGLGEQFF
TRBJ2-1,TRBV5-4,CASSTDRGSYNEQFF
TRBJ2-3,TRBV5-6,CASSSKLDQRISTDTQYF
TRBJ1-5,TRBV28,CASSWRALANQPQHF
TRBJ2-1,TRBV28,CASTHTYNEQFF
TRBJ2-1,TRBV7-6,CASSSSPGQGDNEQFF
TRBJ2-2,TRBV6-5,CASSTDRMTGELFF
TRBJ1-2,TRBV6-6,CASTSRAEAGGYTF
TRBJ2-7,TRBV2,CASRMGLANNYEQYF
TRBJ2-1,TRBV11-3,CASSLDRGGRAYNEQFF
TRBJ1-1,TRBV28,CASSPETGRYTEAFF
TRBJ1-4,TRBV30,CAWRPGQSPNEKLFF
TRBJ1-3,TRBV19,CASTSRTGRGNTIYF
TRBJ2-2,TRBV5-1,CASSLRRTGNTGELFF
TRBJ1-6,TRBV30,CACSNTGTVNSPLHF
TRBJ1-4,TRBV11-3,CASSPSGGNRNEKLFF
TRBJ2-3,TRBV18,CASSPTVLTDTQYF
TRBJ1-6,TRBV14,CASSQAQDRGSPLHF
TRBJ2-1,TRBV5-4,CASSSGERNEQFF
TRBJ1-1,TRBV29-1,CSATNGLTGNTEAFF
TRBJ1-6,TRBV5-1,CASSLYPGQENSPLHF
TRBJ2-1,TRBV28,CASSTPWDRDHNEQFF
TRBJ1-2,TRBV5-5,CASSSHRGRIDGYTF
TRBJ2-3,TRBV28,CASSRPSGATTDTQYF
TRBJ2-2,TRBV7-3,CASSLEGADGGELFF
TRBJ2-5,TRBV29-1,CSVLFETQYF
TRBJ1-5,TRBV6-5,CASSYGNNQPQHF
TRBJ2-2,TRBV11-3,CASSLPTNTGELFF
TRBJ2-5,TRBV19,CASSINGPGAQETQYF
TRBJ1-2,TRBV28,CASGGLGQFYGYTF